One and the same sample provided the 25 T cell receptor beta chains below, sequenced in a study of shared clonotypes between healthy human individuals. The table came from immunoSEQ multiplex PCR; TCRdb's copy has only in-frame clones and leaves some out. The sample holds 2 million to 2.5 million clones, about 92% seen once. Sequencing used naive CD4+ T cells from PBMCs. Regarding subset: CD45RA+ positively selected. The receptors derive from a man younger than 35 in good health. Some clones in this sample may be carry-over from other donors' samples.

This CDR3 reads CASSFPTGGVGAFF. The CDR3 DNA sequence: TGTGCCAGCAGTTTTCCGACAGGGGGTGTCGGAGCTTTCTTT. V and J are TRBV28 and TRBJ1-1; the match to TRBD1 covers 9 bases. V lost 3 bases to trimming and J lost 10 bases; unmatched junction nucleotides: 9. The length of the CDR3 is 14 residues. Germline V lookup: CDR1 MDHEN, CDR2 SYDVKM.

The chain's CDR3 is CASSLRAVVGYTF. The CDR3 DNA reads TGTGCCAGCAGCTTGCGGGCCGTAGTAGGCTACACCTTC. V usage is TRBV5-6 and J usage is TRBJ1-2; unclear D gene. Germline assignment: CDR1 SGHDT and CDR2 YYEEEE. V was pared by 1 base and J by 8 bases, with 12 bases between. This CDR3 spans 13 amino acids.

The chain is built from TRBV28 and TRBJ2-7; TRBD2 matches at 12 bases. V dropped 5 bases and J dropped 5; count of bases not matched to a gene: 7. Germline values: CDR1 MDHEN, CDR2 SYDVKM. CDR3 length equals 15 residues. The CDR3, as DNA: TGTGCCAGCAGTATAACCGGGACTAGCGGGCACGAGCAGTACTTC. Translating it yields CASSITGTSGHEQYF. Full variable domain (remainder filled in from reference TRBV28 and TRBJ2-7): DVKVTQSSRYLVKRTGEKVFLECVQDMDHENMFWYRQDPGLGLRLIYFSYDVKMKEKGDIPEGYSVSREKKERFSLILESASTNQTSMYLCASSITGTSGHEQYFGPGTRLTVT.

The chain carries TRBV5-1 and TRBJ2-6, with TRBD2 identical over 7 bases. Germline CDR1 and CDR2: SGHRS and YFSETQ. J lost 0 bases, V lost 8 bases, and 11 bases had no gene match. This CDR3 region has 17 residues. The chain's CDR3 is CASTRVSGYSGANVLTF. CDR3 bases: TGCGCCAGTACTAGGGTTAGCGGGTACTCTGGGGCCAACGTCCTGACTTTC.

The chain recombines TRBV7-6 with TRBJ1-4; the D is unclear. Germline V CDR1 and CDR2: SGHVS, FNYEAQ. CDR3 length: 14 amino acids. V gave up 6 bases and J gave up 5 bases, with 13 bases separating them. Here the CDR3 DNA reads TGTGCCAGCAGAAGTGACCTCGCGAATGAAAAACTGTTTTTT. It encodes CASRSDLANEKLFF. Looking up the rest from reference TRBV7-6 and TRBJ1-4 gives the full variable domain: GAGVSQSPRYKVTKRGQDVALRCDPISGHVSLYWYRQALGQGPEFLTYFNYEAQQDKSGLPNDRFSAERPEGSISTLTIQRTEQRDSAMYRCASRSDLANEKLFFGSGTQLSVL.

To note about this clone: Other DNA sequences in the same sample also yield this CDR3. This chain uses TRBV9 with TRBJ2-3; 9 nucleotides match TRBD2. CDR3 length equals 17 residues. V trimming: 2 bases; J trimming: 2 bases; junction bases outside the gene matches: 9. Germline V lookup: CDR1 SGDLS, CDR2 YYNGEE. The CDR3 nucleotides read TGTGCCAGCAGCGTGGCTCTAGCGGGGTCCTCCACAGATACGCAGTATTTT. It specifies CASSVALAGSSTDTQYF.

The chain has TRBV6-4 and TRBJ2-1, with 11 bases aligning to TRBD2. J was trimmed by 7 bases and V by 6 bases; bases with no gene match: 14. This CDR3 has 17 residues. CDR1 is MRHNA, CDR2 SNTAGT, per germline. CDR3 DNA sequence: TGTGCCAGCAGGGGGAGTTGGGTAGCGGGAGGGCAAAATGAGCAGTTCTTC. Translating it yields CASRGSWVAGGQNEQFF.

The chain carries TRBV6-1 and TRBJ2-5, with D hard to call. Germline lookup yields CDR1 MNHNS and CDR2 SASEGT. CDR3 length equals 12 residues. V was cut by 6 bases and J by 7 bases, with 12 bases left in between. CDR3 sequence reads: CASSTIFGTQYF. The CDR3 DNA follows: TGTGCCAGCAGCACAATATTCGGGACCCAGTACTTC.

The CDR3, as DNA: TGTGCCAGCAGTTTCCAACAGGGCCTAAGCTCCTACGAGCAGTACTTC. Its protein is CASSFQQGLSSYEQYF. This sequence joins TRBV28 and TRBJ2-7; possibly TRBD1 for D (6 bases). The V gene's germline CDR1 is MDHEN and CDR2 SYDVKM. The CDR3 consists of 16 residues. The V end lost 3 bases, the J end lost 0 bases, and 15 bases lay between the germline ends.

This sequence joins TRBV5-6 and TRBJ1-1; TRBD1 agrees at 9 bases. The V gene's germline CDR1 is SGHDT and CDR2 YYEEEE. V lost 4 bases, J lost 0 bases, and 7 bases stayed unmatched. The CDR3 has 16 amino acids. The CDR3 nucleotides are TGTGCCAGCAGCCCAACCGGACAGGGGATGAACACTGAAGCTTTCTTT. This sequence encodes CASSPTGQGMNTEAFF. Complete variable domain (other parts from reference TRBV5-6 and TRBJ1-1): DAGVTQSPTHLIKTRGQQVTLRCSPKSGHDTVSWYQQALGQGPQFIFQYYEEEERQRGNFPDRFSGHQFPNYSSELNVNALLLGDSALYLCASSPTGQGMNTEAFFGQGTRLTVV.

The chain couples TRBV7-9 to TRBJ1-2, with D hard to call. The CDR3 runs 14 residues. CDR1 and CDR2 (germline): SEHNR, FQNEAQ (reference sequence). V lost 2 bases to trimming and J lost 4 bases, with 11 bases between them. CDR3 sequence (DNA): TGTGCCAGCAGCTTATCTCTCCTGGGCTATGGCTACACCTTC. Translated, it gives CASSLSLLGYGYTF.

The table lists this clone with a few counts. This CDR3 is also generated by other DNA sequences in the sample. DNA of the CDR3: TGTGCCAGCAGCCATAGCGGGAGTGGGTCCTACAATGAGCAGTTCTTC. This sequence encodes CASSHSGSGSYNEQFF. The rearrangement joins TRBV4-2 to TRBJ2-1; 9 bases map to TRBD2. The length of the CDR3 is 16 residues. From germline, CDR1 is LGHNA and CDR2 YNFKEQ. After removal of 3 bases from V and 1 base from J, the junction contained 4 bases not matched to a gene.

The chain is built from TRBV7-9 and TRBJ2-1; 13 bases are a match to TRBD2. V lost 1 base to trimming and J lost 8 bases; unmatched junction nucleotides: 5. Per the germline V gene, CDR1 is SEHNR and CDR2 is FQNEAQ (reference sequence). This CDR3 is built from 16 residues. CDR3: CASSLGGLAGVDEQFF. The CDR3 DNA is TGTGCCAGCAGCTTAGGAGGACTAGCGGGAGTCGATGAGCAGTTCTTC.

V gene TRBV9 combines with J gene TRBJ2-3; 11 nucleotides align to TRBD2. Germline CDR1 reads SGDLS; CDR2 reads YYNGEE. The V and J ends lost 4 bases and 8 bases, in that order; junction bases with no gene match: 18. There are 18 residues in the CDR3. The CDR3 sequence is CASSTASGRRGQDGTQYF. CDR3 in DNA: TGTGCCAGCAGCACAGCTAGCGGGAGGAGGGGGCAGGACGGTACGCAGTATTTT.

The CDR3 protein is CASSQTVISGANVLTF. CDR3 coding DNA: TGCGCCAGCAGCCAGACCGTGATCTCTGGGGCCAACGTCCTGACTTTC. The chain employs TRBV5-1 and TRBJ2-6, with D uncertain. Germline-derived CDR1 and CDR2 are SGHRS and YFSETQ. Trimming took 4 bases from V and 0 from J, leaving 11 bases between them. The CDR3 contains 16 residues.

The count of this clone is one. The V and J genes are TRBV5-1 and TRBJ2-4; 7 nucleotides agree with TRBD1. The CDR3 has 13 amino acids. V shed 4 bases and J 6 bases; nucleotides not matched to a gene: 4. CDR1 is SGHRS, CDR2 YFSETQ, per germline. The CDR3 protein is CASSTGTVNIQYF. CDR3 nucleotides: TGCGCCAGCAGCACCGGGACAGTAAACATTCAGTACTTC.

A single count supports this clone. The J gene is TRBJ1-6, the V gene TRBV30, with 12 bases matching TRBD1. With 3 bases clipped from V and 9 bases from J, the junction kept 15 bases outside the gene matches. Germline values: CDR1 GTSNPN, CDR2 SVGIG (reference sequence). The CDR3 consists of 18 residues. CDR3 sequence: CAWSGRDRGRRVASPLHF. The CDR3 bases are TGTGCCTGGAGCGGCCGGGACAGGGGGCGCCGGGTGGCTTCACCCCTCCACTTT.

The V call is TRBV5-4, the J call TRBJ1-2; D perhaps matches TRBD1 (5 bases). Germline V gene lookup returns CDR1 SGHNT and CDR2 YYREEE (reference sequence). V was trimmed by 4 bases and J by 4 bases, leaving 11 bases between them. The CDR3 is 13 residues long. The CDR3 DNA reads TGTGCCAGCAGCCCCCGGGGCCTCTATGGCTACACCTTC. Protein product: CASSPRGLYGYTF.

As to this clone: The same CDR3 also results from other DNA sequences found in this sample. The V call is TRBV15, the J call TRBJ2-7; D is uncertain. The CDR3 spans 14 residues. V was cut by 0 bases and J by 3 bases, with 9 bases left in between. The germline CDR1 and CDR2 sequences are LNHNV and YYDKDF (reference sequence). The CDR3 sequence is CATSRDRTDYEQYF. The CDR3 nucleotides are TGTGCCACCAGCAGAGATAGGACGGACTACGAGCAGTACTTC.

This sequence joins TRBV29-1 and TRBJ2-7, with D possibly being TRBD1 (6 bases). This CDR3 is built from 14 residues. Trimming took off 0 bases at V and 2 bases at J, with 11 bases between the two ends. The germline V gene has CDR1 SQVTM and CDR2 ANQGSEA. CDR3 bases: TGCAGCGTTGAAGAACAGGGCTCCACCTACGAGCAGTACTTC. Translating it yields CSVEEQGSTYEQYF.

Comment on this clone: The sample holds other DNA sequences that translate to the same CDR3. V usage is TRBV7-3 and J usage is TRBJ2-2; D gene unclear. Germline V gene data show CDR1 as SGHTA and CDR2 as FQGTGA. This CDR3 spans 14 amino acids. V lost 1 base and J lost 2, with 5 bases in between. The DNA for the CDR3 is TGTGCCAGCAGCTTAATGCGCAACACCGGGGAGCTGTTTTTT. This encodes CASSLMRNTGELFF.

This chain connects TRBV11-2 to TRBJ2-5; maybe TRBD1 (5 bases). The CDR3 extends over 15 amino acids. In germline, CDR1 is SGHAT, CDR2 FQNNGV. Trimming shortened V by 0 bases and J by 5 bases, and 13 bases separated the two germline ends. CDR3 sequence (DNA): TGTGCCAGCAGCTTAGAACTGGTGCAGGGCGAGACCCAGTACTTC. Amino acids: CASSLELVQGETQYF.

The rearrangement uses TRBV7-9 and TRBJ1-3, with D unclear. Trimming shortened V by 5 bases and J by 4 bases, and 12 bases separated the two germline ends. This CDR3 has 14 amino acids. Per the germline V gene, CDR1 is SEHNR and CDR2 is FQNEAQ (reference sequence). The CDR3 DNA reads TGTGCCAGCAGCCAAAATGTACAAGGAAACACCATATATTTT. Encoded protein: CASSQNVQGNTIYF.

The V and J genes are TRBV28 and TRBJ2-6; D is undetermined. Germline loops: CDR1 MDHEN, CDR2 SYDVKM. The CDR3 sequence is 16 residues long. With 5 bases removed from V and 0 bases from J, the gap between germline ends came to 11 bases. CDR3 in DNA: TGTGCCAGCAGTCCCCCGGACGTCTCTGGGGCCAACGTCCTGACTTTC. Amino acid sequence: CASSPPDVSGANVLTF.

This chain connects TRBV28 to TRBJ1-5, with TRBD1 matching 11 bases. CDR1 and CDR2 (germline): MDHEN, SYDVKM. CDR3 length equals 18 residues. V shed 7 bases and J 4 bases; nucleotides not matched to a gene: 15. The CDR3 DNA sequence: TGTGCCAGCACCTTTTCAAAATTCCGGGACAGGGGGAATCAGCCCCAGCATTTT. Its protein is CASTFSKFRDRGNQPQHF. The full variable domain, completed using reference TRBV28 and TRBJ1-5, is DVKVTQSSRYLVKRTGEKVFLECVQDMDHENMFWYRQDPGLGLRLIYFSYDVKMKEKGDIPEGYSVSREKKERFSLILESASTNQTSMYLCASTFSKFRDRGNQPQHFGDGTRLSIL.